A selection of T cell receptor beta chains follows, all from one sample in a study of blood T cells in healthy people across ages. TCRdb ran MiXCR on the 5' RACE reads and lists one entry per CDR3 protein. The sample has about 570,000 distinct CDR3 sequences; 25% to 30% are singletons. The sample consisted of blood. The receptors were sampled from a woman aged 65 to 85 in good health. The CDR3 runs from the conserved cysteine through the conserved F or W.

>TRBV6-2/TRBV6-3
CASSYGPGAGETQYF
>TRBV5-1
CASSLGQANYGYTF
>TRBV15
CATSKGGATYEQYF
>TRBV5-1
CDSSISGGSNQPQHF
>TRBV5-5
CASSLMGQNSNQPQHF
>TRBV11-2
CASSPDYYNIQYF
>TRBV7-8
CASSAIEAFF
>TRBV9
CASSVTVPGPGETQYF
>TRBV29-1
CSVGVSNQPQHF
>TRBV4-3
CASSQSPRQAGNTIYF
>TRBV6-1
CASSVSRVGNQPQHF
>TRBV2
CASSEQGGGHNEQFF
>TRBV5-6
CASSWGGAETQYF
>TRBV5-4
CANGRPRETQYF
>TRBV4-2
CASSQDPSGGAGELFF
>TRBV27
CASLTQGPNNEQFF
>TRBV29-1
CSVDGGQRGRTDTQYF
>TRBV3-1
CASSLQGMGGTEAFF
>TRBV20-1
CSARDTGRGVTIQYF
>TRBV20-1
CSARWGGKETQYF
>TRBV2
CASRLSTGSNTEAFF
>TRBV5-1
CASRQYLIGSYEQYF
>TRBV5-1
CASTRQGGALNTEAFF
>TRBV4-1
CASSQDPPEQGRRQPQHF
>TRBV7-9
CASNQSYGSSGANVLTF
>TRBV7-2
CASSLAWSNTEAFF
>TRBV12-3/TRBV12-4
CASSSTDRGPNEKLFF
>TRBV7-2
CASSFGQGFGGYTF
>TRBV5-1
CASSLTFATNEKLFF
>TRBV5-6
CASSWSGVDTEAFF
>TRBV30
CAWSRGYGYTF
>TRBV27
CASSLGLSSGNQPQHF
>TRBV7-9
CASSLFGQGATNEKLFF
>TRBV6-5
CASSYSTSSYNSPLHF
>TRBV21-1
CASSNLSGGAGNEQFF
>TRBV4-3
CASSQDLGGATGYGYTF
>TRBV5-1
CASSLETPGGRAQYF
>TRBV29-1
CSVIGAVGEKLFF
>TRBV10-3
CAISGSQEGDSPLHF
>TRBV11-3
CASSLGFGPTNEKLFF
>TRBV29-1
CSVDTTGGTETQYF